The clone carrying this T cell receptor beta chain qualifies as medium-sized. The CDR3 is 16 amino acids. The record originates from a study of control samples from healthy donors and cancer patients. The assay was immunoSEQ multiplex PCR, and TCRdb's table has in-frame clones only and misses some. The data show about 230,000 clones, roughly four fifths seen once. This receptor was taken from an older woman with lung cancer. Material: PBMCs. This rearrangement joins TRBV21-1 to TRBJ2-1; TRBD1, the table's D call, was not compared with the DNA. TRBV21-1 constitutes a pseudogene. CDR3 coding DNA: TGTGCCAGCAGCACAGTGGACAGGGGGCCCTACAATGAGCAGTTCTTC. Translated, it gives CASSTVDRGPYNEQFF.